This TCR beta chain was identified in a study of blood T cells in healthy people across ages. The study's findings and limits: Per million T cells, TCR beta diversity dropped roughly linearly as age increased. More naive CD4+ cells and higher diversity were found in long-lived than in aged donors.

To note about this clonotype: Its antigen remains unknown. One end of the junction does not line up with germline, which may come from a read error.

It was with a sample-barcoded 5' primer and a J-beta primer mix that a second PCR of about 7 to 12 cycles was run. A template-switch adaptor with 12 random nucleotides tagged each cDNA molecule. A minimum of 2.5 million CDR3-containing paired-end reads was obtained for each sample. TCRdb redid the calling of the 5' RACE reads with MiXCR, one entry per CDR3 protein. The sample has over 1,500,000 distinct CDR3 sequences, more than 35% seen once. The CDR3 loop spans 14 amino acids. Germline loops: CDR1 SGHVS, CDR2 FQNEAQ. This sequence joins TRBV7-8 and TRBJ2-1; D is possibly TRBD1 or TRBD2 (5 bases each). The sequence was collected from a human donor in good health. The sequenced sample consisted of blood. CDR3 nucleotides: TGTGTCAGCAGCTTAGCGTGGGGACGCAATGAGCAGTTCTTC. It codes for CVSSLAWGRNEQFF. Drawing the rest from reference TRBV7-8 and TRBJ2-1, the complete variable domain is GAGVSQSPRYKVAKRGQDVALRCDPISGHVSLFWYQQALGQGPEFLTYFQNEAQLDKSGLPSDRFFAERPEGSVSTLKIQRTQQEDSAVYLCVSSLAWGRNEQFFGPGTRLTVL.